These T cell receptor beta chains were read from a single sample in a study of blood T cell repertoires in COVID-19. TCRdb's copy holds only in-frame clones and misses some; the assay was immunoSEQ multiplex PCR. This sample has 210,000 or so clones, with roughly 86% found just once. Source material: peripheral blood. The receptors stem from a woman aged 65 to 85 with active or convalescent COVID-19. Each CDR3 is given with its conserved first and last residue. The D gene is left open where the match is weak. A clone size is listed for some rows: how often the clone was seen (once, few, many), or a class if it is expanded.

d_gene	j_gene	v_gene	abundance	CDR3nt	CDR3aa
.	TRBJ2-6	TRBV7-3	.	TGTGCCAGCAGCCCTAATCCGCGGGGCTCTGGGGCCAACGTCCTGACTTTC	CASSPNPRGSGANVLTF
.	TRBJ2-1	TRBV3-1/TRBV3-2	.	TGTGCCAGCAGCCCTCTTCCGGGATTCAGTGAGCAGTTCTTC	CASSPLPGFSEQFF
.	TRBJ2-4	TRBV15	.	TGTGCCACCAGCAGCCGGGACACAACATCAGGGGCCAAAAACATTCAGTACTTC	CATSSRDTTSGAKNIQYF
.	TRBJ2-1	TRBV25-1	.	TGTGCCAGCAGTCCAGTTGGCGGGGTCAATGAGCAGTTCTTC	CASSPVGGVNEQFF
.	TRBJ2-7	TRBV20-1	.	TGCAGTGCTATGGGACTGGACGAGCAGTACTTC	CSAMGLDEQYF
.	TRBJ1-2	TRBV28	once	TGTGCCAGCAGTTTAGGCCAGTATGGCTACACCTTC	CASSLGQYGYTF
.	TRBJ2-1	TRBV27	.	TGTGCCAGCAGTTTAAGCAGGGACTCCTACAATGAGCAGTTCTTC	CASSLSRDSYNEQFF
TRBD1	TRBJ1-3	TRBV13	.	TGTGCCAGCAGCTCGCCCCGACAGGGGGCGAGGGCAGGTAACACCATATATTTT	CASSSPRQGARAGNTIYF
.	TRBJ1-2	TRBV6-1	.	TGTGCCAGCAGTGAAGATACGGGCTATGGCTACACCTTC	CASSEDTGYGYTF
TRBD1	TRBJ1-5	TRBV5-1	.	TGCGCCAGCAGCCTAACAGGGGAACAGCCCCAGCATTTT	CASSLTGEQPQHF
.	TRBJ1-1	TRBV5-1	.	TGCGCCAGCAGATGGACGTCGGGGTTGAACACTGAAGCTTTCTTT	CASRWTSGLNTEAFF
TRBD2	TRBJ2-1	TRBV7-9	.	TGTGCCAGCAGGTCTAGCGGGAGCAATGAGCAGTTCTTC	CASRSSGSNEQFF
TRBD1	TRBJ2-5	TRBV9	many	TGTGCCAGCAGCGTAGAGCAGGGGGCTAGAGAGACCCAGTACTTC	CASSVEQGARETQYF
TRBD2	TRBJ2-7	TRBV28	.	TGTGCCAGCAAGAGGAGTAGGGGTGGCGGGAGCCGTTCCTACGAGCAGTACTTC	CASKRSRGGGSRSYEQYF
.	TRBJ1-6	TRBV19	.	TGTGCCAGTAGTAACGAGCTAGGAAGGAATTCACCCCTCCACTTT	CASSNELGRNSPLHF